This T cell receptor (beta chain) is drawn from a study of T cell responses to AZD1222 COVID-19 vaccine (dated by TCRdb to 2020 to 2023). Background on the whole study: AZD1222 recipients with second doses at about 4 weeks or about 12 weeks were pooled, because spike-specific TCR depth and breadth did not differ between schedules. Trial participants were enrolled into age subgroups of 18-55, 56-69 and 70-plus years, which contained about 150, 28 and 57 TCR-sequenced participants, respectively. A total of about 230 trial participants underwent TCR sequencing, of whom 200 to 220 received two doses of AZD1222 and about 25 received two doses of the MenACWY control vaccine.

This clone was counted at least ten times. No antigen is known for it. No base quality values were provided; no much bigger clone lies one nucleotide off. Overall study results and their limits: No day 14 peak-response samples were available, so repertoires were characterized only after the peak T cell response. Epitopes outside the regions mutated in the B.1.351 and B.1.1.7 variants were reportedly recognized by nearly half of the unique spike-specific TCRs. Conclusions about previously exposed vaccinees were limited because only six AZD1222 recipients were SARS-CoV-2 seropositive at baseline. A significant rise in spike-specific TCR breadth and depth was observed after two AZD1222 doses relative to day 0 and relative to MenACWY recipients. In the small 56-69-year group, the increase in depth fell short of significance, most likely because of low power. Most participants were white British and females outnumbered males, and the authors suggested that clonal diversity may have been underestimated. CD4 TCRs associated with the vaccine covered the entire spike protein, and the dominant responses were in regions 160-218 and 743-854.

In the paper's terms, the time point label means: baseline before first vaccination. Vaccinee samples came from UK trials COV001 and COV002, including a single-blind randomized controlled phase 2/3 trial of AZD1222 (ChAdOx1 nCoV-19) in healthy adults. For TCRbeta chain sequencing, PBMC samples were collected from trial participants at day 0 and at day 28 after the second dose. From the cysteine through the phenylalanine, the CDR3 covers 15 amino acids. Here the CDR3 DNA is all that survives: 45 bases in frame from base 1. At the junction V is shortened by 9 bases and J by 3 bases; bases outside the gene matches: 6. The CDR1 and CDR2 encoded by the germline V gene are SNHLY and FYNNEI. The CDR3 regions of human TCRbeta chains were analyzed by immunosequencing. Concerning the study's data processing: TCRs in the repertoires were matched against a reference library of SARS-CoV-2-specific TCRs that had been generated with the MIRA antigen-specificity platform. Breadth was defined as the fraction of unique TCRs that were SARS-CoV-2-associated. Depth was defined as the fraction of total T cells that were SARS-CoV-2-associated. Using the MIRA data, each spike-specific TCR was assigned both to the spike region to which the TCR was reactive and to a CD4 or CD8 class. Log10-transformed breadth and depth values were compared by one-way ANOVA with Sidak's multiple comparisons tests. The immuneACCESS repertoire file appears here via TCRdb, limited to in-frame rearrangements. These files lack a portion of the clones; in checked studies, under half of the deficit traces to unresolved V genes, and the cause of the others is not known. The DNA was the basis for D and trimming; V, J and clone size are from that table. Recorded for this sample are some 150,000 clones; 85% to 95% of them occurred a single time. Of the sample, 3.9% falls within the top ten clones.

The sample here was peripheral blood, taken on day 0 of AZD1222 vaccination. The rearranged segments are TRBV2 and TRBJ2-3; 13 central bases correspond to TRBD2. This TCR was recovered from an adult in good health. The CDR3 amino acid sequence is: CASVTSGGRTDTQYF. The DNA sequence is TGTGCCAGTGTGACTAGCGGGGGGAGGACAGATACGCAGTATTTT.